The 14 T cell receptor beta chains given below trace back to one sample, sequenced in a study of CD8+ T cells in alopecia areata (dated by TCRdb to 2016 to 2018). The time point label here, explained by the study, means: 24 weeks on oral tofacitinib. The treatment or condition label, as the study defines it: oral pan-JAK inhibitor, 5-10 mg twice daily. Peripheral blood and lesional scalp punch biopsies were obtained from patients with alopecia areata. Libraries were prepared through the immunoSEQ multiplex PCR assay. RNA was extracted from all samples and reverse transcribed into cDNA, which served as template for TCR sequencing. The immuneACCESS repertoire file appears here via TCRdb, limited to in-frame rearrangements. These files lack a portion of the clones; in checked studies, under half of the deficit traces to unresolved V genes, and the cause of the others is not known. The sample table shows 3,000 to 4,500 clones, and 74% are seen once. Clones ranked in the top ten supply roughly 6.5% of the sample.

This specimen consisted of skin, obtained at week 24, from a patient treated with tofacitinib. The receptors here all came from a human donor with alopecia areata.

In its sample, this clone was seen once. This sequence joins TRBV7-3 and TRBJ2-5; tentative D call: TRBD2 (6 bases). V gave up 5 bases and J gave up 3 bases, with 16 bases separating them. CDR1 is SGHTA and CDR2 is FQGTGA in the germline V gene. The CDR3 is made up of 15 amino acids. CDR3 amino acids: CASSATGLREETQYF. The CDR3 DNA follows: TGTGCCAGCAGCGCCACGGGACTTCGAGAAGAGACCCAGTACTTC. The full variable domain, rest sourced from reference TRBV7-3 and TRBJ2-5, is GAGVSQTPSNKVTEKGKYVELRCDPISGHTALYWYRQSLGQGPEFLIYFQGTGAADDSGLPNDRFFAVRPEGSVSTLKIQRTERGDSAVYLCASSATGLREETQYFGPGTRLLVL.

V and J are TRBV28 and TRBJ1-5, with unresolved D. The germline CDR1 and CDR2 sequences are MDHEN and SYDVKM. V lost 6 bases, J lost 6 bases, and 9 bases lay in between. The length of the CDR3 is 12 residues. CDR3 region: CASRPRVQPQHF. The CDR3 DNA reads TGTGCCAGCAGACCGAGGGTTCAGCCCCAGCATTTT.

The rearrangement joins TRBV7-6 to TRBJ1-1, with D tentatively TRBD1 (5 bases). Germline V lookup: CDR1 SGHVS, CDR2 FNYEAQ. The CDR3 consists of 16 residues. Trimming took 2 bases from V and 0 from J, leaving 13 bases between them. The CDR3 region is CASSLNGAVMNTEAFF. The DNA of the CDR3 is TGTGCCAGCAGCTTAAATGGGGCAGTCATGAACACTGAAGCTTTCTTT.

V and J are TRBV9 and TRBJ2-3, with 7 bases lining up with TRBD2. Per germline, CDR1 SGDLS and CDR2 YYNGEE. V shed 0 bases, J shed 2 bases, and the junction held 6 bases outside the gene matches. This CDR3 has 16 residues. The CDR3, as DNA: TGTGCCAGCAGCGTAGCGCAGCGGGGTACCACAGATACGCAGTATTTT. Translated: CASSVAQRGTTDTQYF.

The V and J genes are TRBV7-8 and TRBJ2-1; TRBD1 or TRBD2 may be the D gene (5 bases each). Germline CDR1 and CDR2: SGHVS and FQNEAQ. V lost 1 base to trimming and J lost 12 bases, with 19 bases between them. The CDR3 covers 15 residues. In nucleotides, the CDR3 is TGTGCCAGCAGCTTAGAAGTCGGCCAGGGACGTCGGCAGTTCTTC. This sequence encodes CASSLEVGQGRRQFF.

This clone was seen a few times. The chain couples TRBV6-5 to TRBJ1-4, with 7 bases lining up with TRBD1. Germline V lookup: CDR1 MNHEY, CDR2 SVGAGI. The CDR3 consists of 14 residues. The J segment lost 3 bases and the V segment lost 6 bases, leaving 4 bases of the junction unmatched. CDR3 nucleotide sequence: TGTGCCAGCAGGCCCGGGACAGCTAATGAAAAACTGTTTTTT. Translation: CASRPGTANEKLFF.

The rearrangement uses TRBV5-5 and TRBJ2-7; D gene uncertain. Trimming left V 1 base short and J 9 bases short, with 8 bases between. The CDR3 loop spans 11 amino acids. Per the germline V gene, CDR1 is SGHKS and CDR2 is YYEKEE (reference sequence). The CDR3 DNA reads TGTGCCAGCAGCTTGAAATCAGTGCAGTACTTC. This sequence encodes CASSLKSVQYF.

This clone was picked up one time. The same CDR3 is also encoded by other DNA sequences in this sample. The chain is built from TRBV29-1 and TRBJ2-3; D is perhaps TRBD2 (6 bases). Trimming cost V 3 bases and J 4 bases, with 14 bases left between them. The CDR3 loop spans 14 amino acids. Germline V gives CDR1 SQVTM, CDR2 ANQGSEA. CDR3 DNA: TGCAGCGTTGAGACGGGGGATGGGTCAGATACGCAGTATTTT. It encodes CSVETGDGSDTQYF.

This chain uses TRBV6-4 with TRBJ2-6; the D is unclear. Germline lookup yields CDR1 MRHNA and CDR2 SNTAGT. The CDR3 consists of 18 residues. Trimming pared 4 bases from V and 5 bases from J, leaving 21 bases between. The CDR3, as DNA: TGTGCCAGCAGTGGGCTGCGCTCACGACAAAGTCGGGCCAACGTCCTGACTTTC. It encodes CASSGLRSRQSRANVLTF.

The chain joins TRBV27 to TRBJ2-2; D not resolved. The germline V gene has CDR1 MNHEY and CDR2 SMNVEV (reference sequence). The V end lost 3 bases, the J end lost 7 bases, and 3 bases lay between the germline ends. The CDR3 loop spans 11 amino acids. The CDR3 sequence: CASSLFGELFF. The CDR3 nucleotides read TGTGCCAGCAGTTTGTTCGGGGAGCTGTTTTTT.

The chain uses TRBV4-1 and TRBJ2-3; perhaps TRBD1 as D (7 bases). CDR3 length: 13 residues. The germline V gene encodes CDR1 MGHRA and CDR2 YSYEKL. Trimming took 4 bases from V and 13 from J, leaving 18 bases between them. CDR3 loop: CASSRQRGTEEYF. CDR3 in DNA: TGCGCCAGCAGCCGACAACGCGGGACAGAGGAGTATTTT.

This chain joins TRBV5-1 and TRBJ1-1, with D possibly TRBD1 on 5 matching bases. Trimming shortened V by 6 bases and J by 0 bases, and 15 bases separated the two germline ends. The V gene's germline CDR1 is SGHRS and CDR2 YFSETQ. The CDR3 is made up of 15 amino acids. The DNA for the CDR3 is TGCGCCAGCACCCGGGACGGGGGTATGAACACTGAAGCTTTCTTT. It yields the protein CASTRDGGMNTEAFF.

This rearrangement joins TRBV29-1 to TRBJ1-1, with D possibly being TRBD1 (6 bases). The germline CDR1 and CDR2 sequences are SQVTM and ANQGSEA. Trimming took 5 bases from V and 3 from J, leaving 19 bases between them. The CDR3 consists of 15 residues. The CDR3 protein is CSVFRPGHFYTEAFF. The CDR3 coding sequence is TGCAGCGTTTTCCGACCGGGACATTTTTACACTGAAGCTTTCTTT. Full variable domain (missing parts from reference TRBV29-1 and TRBJ1-1): SAVISQKPSRDICQRGTSLTIQCQVDSQVTMMFWYRQQPGQSLTLIATANQGSEATYESGFVIDKFPISRPNLTFSTLTVSNMSPEDSSIYLCSVFRPGHFYTEAFFGQGTRLTVV.

The rearrangement joins TRBV5-1 to TRBJ1-1; the D gene is possibly TRBD1 (5 bases). Germline loops: CDR1 SGHRS, CDR2 YFSETQ. Deletions cut 4 bases from V and 8 bases from J, with 15 bases between. The CDR3 is made up of 13 amino acids. The CDR3 is CASSAGREREAFF. The DNA of the CDR3 is TGCGCCAGCAGCGCGGGACGGGAGAGGGAAGCTTTCTTT.